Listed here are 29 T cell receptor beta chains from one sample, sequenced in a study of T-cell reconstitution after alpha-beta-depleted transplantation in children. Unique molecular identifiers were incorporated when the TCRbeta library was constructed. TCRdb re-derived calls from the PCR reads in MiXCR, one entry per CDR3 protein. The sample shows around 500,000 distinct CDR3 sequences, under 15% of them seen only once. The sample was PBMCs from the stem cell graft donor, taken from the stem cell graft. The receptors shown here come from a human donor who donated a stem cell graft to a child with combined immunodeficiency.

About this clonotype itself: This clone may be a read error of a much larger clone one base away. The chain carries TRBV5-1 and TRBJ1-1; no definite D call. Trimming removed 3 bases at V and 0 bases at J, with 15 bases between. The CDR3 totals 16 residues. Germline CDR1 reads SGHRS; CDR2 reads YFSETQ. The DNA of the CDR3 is TGCGCCAGCAGCTCCACGGTGCAAGAGATGAACACTGAAGCTTTCTTT. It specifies CASSSTVQEMNTEAFF.

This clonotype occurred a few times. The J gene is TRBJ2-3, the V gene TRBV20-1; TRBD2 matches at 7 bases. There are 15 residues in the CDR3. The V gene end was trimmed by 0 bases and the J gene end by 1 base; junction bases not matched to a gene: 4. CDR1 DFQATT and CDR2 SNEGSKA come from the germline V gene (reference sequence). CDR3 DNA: TGCAGTGCTAGAGATGGTCGGGGGGGCACAGATACGCAGTATTTT. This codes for CSARDGRGGTDTQYF.

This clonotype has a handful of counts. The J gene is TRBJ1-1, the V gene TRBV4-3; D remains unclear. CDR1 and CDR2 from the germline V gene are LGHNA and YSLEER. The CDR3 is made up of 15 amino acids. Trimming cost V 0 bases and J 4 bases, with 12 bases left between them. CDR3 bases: TGCGCCAGCAGCCAAGATCGGAGGTCACGCACTGAAGCTTTCTTT. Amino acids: CASSQDRRSRTEAFF.

The chain's CDR3 is CASSPPETGGVTEAFF. The CDR3 DNA reads TGCGCCAGCAGCCCGCCTGAGACAGGGGGCGTGACTGAAGCTTTCTTT. The gene calls are TRBV5-1 and TRBJ1-1; 10 nucleotides match TRBD1. The length of the CDR3 is 16 residues. Trimming at V came to 4 bases and at J to 5 bases, leaving 11 bases not matched to a gene. The germline CDR1 and CDR2 sequences are SGHRS and YFSETQ.

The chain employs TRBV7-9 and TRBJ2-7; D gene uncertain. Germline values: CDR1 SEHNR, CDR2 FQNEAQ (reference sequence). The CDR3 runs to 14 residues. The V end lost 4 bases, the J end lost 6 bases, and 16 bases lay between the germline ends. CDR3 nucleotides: TGTGCCAGCAGCTCCCGGACCCAACCAATCGAGCAGTACTTC. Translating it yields CASSSRTQPIEQYF.

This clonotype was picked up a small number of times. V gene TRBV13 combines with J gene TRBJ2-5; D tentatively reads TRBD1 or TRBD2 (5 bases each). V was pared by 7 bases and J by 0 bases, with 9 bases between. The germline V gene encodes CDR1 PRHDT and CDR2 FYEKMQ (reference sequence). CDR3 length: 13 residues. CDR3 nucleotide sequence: TGTGCCAGCACCTTGGGGGACCAAGAGACCCAGTACTTC. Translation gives CASTLGDQETQYF.

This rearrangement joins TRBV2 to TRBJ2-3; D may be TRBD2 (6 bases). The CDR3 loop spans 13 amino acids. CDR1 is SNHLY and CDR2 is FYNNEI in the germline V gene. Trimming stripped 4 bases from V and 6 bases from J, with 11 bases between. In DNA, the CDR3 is TGTGCCAGCAGTGCCTCGGGAGTGGATACGCAGTATTTT. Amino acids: CASSASGVDTQYF.

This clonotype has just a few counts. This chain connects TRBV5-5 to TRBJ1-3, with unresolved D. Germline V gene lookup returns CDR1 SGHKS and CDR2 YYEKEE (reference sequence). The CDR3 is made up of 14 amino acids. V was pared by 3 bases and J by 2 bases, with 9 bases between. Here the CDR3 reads CASSSRVTGNTIYF. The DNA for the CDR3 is TGTGCCAGCAGCTCGAGGGTTACTGGAAACACCATATATTTT.

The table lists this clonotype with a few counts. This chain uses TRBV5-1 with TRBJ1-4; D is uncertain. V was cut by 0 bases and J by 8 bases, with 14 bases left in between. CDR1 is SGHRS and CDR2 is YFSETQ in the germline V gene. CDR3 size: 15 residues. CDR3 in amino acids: CASSLDAKMGEKLFF. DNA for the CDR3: TGCGCCAGCAGCTTGGATGCAAAAATGGGAGAAAAACTGTTTTTT. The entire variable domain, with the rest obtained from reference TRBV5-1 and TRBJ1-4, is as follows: KAGVTQTPRYLIKTRGQQVTLSCSPISGHRSVSWYQQTPGQGLQFLFEYFSETQRNKGNFPGRFSGRQFSNSRSEMNVSTLELGDSALYLCASSLDAKMGEKLFFGSGTQLSVL.

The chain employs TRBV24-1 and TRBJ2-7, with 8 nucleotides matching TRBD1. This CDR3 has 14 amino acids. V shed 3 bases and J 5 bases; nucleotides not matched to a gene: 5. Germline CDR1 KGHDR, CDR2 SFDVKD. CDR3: CATSDHMTGDEQYF. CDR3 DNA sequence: TGTGCCACCAGTGATCATATGACAGGGGACGAGCAGTACTTC.

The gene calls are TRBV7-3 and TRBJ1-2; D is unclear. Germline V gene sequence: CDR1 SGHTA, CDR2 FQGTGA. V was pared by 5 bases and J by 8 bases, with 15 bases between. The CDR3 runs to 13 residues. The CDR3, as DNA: TGTGCCAGCAGCCCCGGGTGGGCGGGCGGCTACACCTTC. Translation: CASSPGWAGGYTF.

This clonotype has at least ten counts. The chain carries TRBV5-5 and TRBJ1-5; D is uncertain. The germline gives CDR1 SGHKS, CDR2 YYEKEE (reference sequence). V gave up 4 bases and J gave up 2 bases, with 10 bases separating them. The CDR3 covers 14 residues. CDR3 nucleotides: TGTGCCAGCAGCAGGGCAGTGGGCAATCAGCCCCAGCATTTT. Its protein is CASSRAVGNQPQHF.

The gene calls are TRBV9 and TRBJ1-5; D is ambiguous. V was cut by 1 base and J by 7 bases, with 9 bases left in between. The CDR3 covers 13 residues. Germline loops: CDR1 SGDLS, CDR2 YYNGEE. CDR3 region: CASSVSGEQPQHF. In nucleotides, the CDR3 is TGTGCCAGCAGCGTATCCGGGGAACAGCCCCAGCATTTT. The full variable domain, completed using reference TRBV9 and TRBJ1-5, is DSGVTQTPKHLITATGQRVTLRCSPRSGDLSVYWYQQSLDQGLQFLIQYYNGEERAKGNILERFSAQQFPDLHSELNLSSLELGDSALYFCASSVSGEQPQHFGDGTRLSIL.

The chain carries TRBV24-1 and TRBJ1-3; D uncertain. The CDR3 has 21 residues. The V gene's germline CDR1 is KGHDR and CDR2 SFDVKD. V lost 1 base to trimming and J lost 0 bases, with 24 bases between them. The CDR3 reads CATSDLRLEEPKLFSGNTIYF. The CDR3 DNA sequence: TGTGCCACCAGTGATTTAAGACTTGAGGAGCCGAAGTTGTTCTCTGGAAACACCATATATTTT.

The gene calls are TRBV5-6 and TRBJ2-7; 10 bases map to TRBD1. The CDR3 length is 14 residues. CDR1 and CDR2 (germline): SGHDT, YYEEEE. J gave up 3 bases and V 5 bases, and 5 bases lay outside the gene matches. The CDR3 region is CASRGTGAGYEQYF. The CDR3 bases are TGTGCCAGCAGAGGGACAGGGGCTGGCTACGAGCAGTACTTC.

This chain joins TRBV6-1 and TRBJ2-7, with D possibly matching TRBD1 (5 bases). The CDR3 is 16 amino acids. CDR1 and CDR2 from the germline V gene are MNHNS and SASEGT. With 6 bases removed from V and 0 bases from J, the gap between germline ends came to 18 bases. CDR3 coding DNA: TGTGCCAGCAGCCCTGTAGACAGTTCTTCCTCCTACGAGCAGTACTTC. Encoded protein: CASSPVDSSSSYEQYF.

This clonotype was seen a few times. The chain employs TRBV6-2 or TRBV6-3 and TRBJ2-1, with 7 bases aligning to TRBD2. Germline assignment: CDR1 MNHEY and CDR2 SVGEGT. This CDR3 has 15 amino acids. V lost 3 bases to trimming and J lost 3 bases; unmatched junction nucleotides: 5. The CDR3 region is CASSYKRGNYNEQFF. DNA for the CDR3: TGTGCCAGCAGTTATAAGCGGGGAAACTACAATGAGCAGTTCTTC.

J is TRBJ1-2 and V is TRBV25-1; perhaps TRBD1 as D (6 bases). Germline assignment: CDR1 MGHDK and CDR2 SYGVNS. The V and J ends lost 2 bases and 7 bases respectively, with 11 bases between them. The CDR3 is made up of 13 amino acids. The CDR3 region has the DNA TGTGCCAGCAGTGAAGCGTCAGGGGTTGGCTACACCTTC. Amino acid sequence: CASSEASGVGYTF.

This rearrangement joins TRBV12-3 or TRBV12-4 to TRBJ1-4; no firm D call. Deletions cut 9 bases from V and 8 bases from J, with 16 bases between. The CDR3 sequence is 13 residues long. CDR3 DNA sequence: TGTGCCAGTACGGACGCGACGGGGGAAAAACTGTTTTTT. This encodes CASTDATGEKLFF.

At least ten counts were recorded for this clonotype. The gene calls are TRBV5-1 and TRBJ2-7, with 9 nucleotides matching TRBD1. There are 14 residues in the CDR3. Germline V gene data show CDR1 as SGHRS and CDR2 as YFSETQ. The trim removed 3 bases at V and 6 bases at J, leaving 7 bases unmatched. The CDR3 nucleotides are TGCGCCAGCAGCTCCTCCGGGACAGGGCCCGAGCAGTACTTC. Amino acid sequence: CASSSSGTGPEQYF.

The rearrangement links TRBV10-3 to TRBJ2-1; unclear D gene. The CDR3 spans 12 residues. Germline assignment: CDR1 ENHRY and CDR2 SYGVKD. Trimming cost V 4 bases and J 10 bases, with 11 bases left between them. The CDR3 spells CAISGVAGEQFF. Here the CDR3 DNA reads TGTGCCATCAGTGGAGTAGCAGGAGAGCAGTTCTTC.

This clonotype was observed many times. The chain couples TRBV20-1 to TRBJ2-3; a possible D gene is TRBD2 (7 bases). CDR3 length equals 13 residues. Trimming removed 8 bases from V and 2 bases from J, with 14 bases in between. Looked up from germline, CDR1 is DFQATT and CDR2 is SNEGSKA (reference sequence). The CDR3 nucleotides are TGCAGTCGCGGGGGCCACCACACAGATACGCAGTATTTT. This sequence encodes CSRGGHHTDTQYF.

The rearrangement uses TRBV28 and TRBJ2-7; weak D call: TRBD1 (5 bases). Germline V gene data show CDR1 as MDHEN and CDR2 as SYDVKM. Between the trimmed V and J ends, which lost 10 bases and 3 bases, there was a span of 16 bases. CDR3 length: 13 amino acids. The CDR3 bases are TGTGCCACCGCTACAGGTGCAGGCTACGAGCAGTACTTC. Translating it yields CATATGAGYEQYF.

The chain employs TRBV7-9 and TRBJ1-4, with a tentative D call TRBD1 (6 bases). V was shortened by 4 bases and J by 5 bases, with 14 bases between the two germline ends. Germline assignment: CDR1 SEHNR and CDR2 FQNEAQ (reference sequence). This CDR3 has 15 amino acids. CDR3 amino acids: CASSSRQAENEKLFF. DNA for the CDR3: TGTGCCAGCAGCTCCCGACAGGCCGAAAATGAAAAACTGTTTTTT.

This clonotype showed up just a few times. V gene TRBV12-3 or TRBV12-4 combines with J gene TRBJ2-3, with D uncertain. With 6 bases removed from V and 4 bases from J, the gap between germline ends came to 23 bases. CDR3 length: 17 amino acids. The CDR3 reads CASSPPTLSTTADTQYF. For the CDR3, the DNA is TGTGCCAGCAGCCCACCCACACTATCCACCACAGCAGATACGCAGTATTTT.

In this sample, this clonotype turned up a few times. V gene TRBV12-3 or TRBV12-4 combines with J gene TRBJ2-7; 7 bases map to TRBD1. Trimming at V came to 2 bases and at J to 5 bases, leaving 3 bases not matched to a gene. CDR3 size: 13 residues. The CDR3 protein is CASSLLTGNEQYF. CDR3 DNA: TGTGCCAGCAGTTTACTGACAGGGAACGAGCAGTACTTC.

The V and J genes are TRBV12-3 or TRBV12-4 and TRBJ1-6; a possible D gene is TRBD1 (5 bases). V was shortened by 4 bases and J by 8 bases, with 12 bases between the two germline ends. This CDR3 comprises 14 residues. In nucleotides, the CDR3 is TGTGCCAGCAGTTGGAGGGTAGGGGATTCACCCCTCCACTTT. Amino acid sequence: CASSWRVGDSPLHF.

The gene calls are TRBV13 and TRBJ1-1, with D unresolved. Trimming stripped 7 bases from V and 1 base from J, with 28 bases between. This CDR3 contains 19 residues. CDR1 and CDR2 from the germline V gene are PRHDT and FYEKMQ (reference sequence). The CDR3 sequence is CASTSGQAHYITENTEAFF. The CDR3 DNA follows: TGTGCCAGCACCTCAGGCCAGGCACACTATATCACAGAGAACACTGAAGCTTTCTTT.

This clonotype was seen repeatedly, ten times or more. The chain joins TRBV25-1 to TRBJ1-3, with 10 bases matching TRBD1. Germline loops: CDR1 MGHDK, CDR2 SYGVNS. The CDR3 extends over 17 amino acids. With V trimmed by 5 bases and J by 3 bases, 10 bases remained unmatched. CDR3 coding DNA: TGTGCCAGCAGTTTAGGACAGGGGGGCAGCTTTGGAAACACCATATATTTT. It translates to CASSLGQGGSFGNTIYF.